Listed below are T cell receptor beta chains from one sample, sequenced in a study of cytomegalovirus exposure and HLA in healthy donors. Profiled with immunoSEQ multiplex PCR; TCRdb holds only in-frame clones, not every one. Of roughly 300,000 clones in the sample, roughly 85% were seen once. Material: PBMCs. The receptors stem from a woman aged 18-30 years in good health and CMV-seronegative. CDR3s include the opening cysteine and the closing phenylalanine or tryptophan. D genes are given only for firm matches. Size tells how often a clone was seen (once, few, many) or the class of an expanded clone, and some rows leave it out.

clone_size j_call d_call v_call cdr3_aa cdr3_nt
. TRBJ2-6 . TRBV6-5 CASSYSGGSGANVLTF TGTGCCAGCAGTTACTCAGGCGGGTCTGGGGCCAACGTCCTGACTTTC
. TRBJ1-3 . TRBV29-1 CSVENPAQAISGNTIYF TGCAGCGTTGAAAACCCGGCACAGGCTATCTCTGGAAACACCATATATTTT
. TRBJ2-5 TRBD1 TRBV15 CATSRDRGQETQYF TGTGCCACCAGCAGGGACAGGGGCCAAGAGACCCAGTACTTC
. TRBJ2-1 . TRBV28 CASRWRAVEYNEQFF TGTGCCAGCCGGTGGAGAGCGGTAGAATACAATGAGCAGTTCTTC
. TRBJ2-7 TRBD2 TRBV28 CASVRSSGRAMEQYF TGTGCCAGCGTCCGGAGTAGCGGGAGGGCCATGGAGCAGTACTTC
once TRBJ2-3 TRBD2 TRBV7-2 CASSFLAGVTDTQYF TGTGCCAGCAGCTTCTTAGCGGGAGTAACAGATACGCAGTATTTT
. TRBJ2-7 . TRBV2 CASKVTRDTTYEQYF TGTGCCAGCAAGGTAACCCGGGACACAACCTACGAGCAGTACTTC
. TRBJ1-1 . TRBV14 CASSQEGQGRWTEAFF TGTGCCAGCAGCCAAGAAGGCCAGGGAAGATGGACTGAAGCTTTCTTT
. TRBJ2-7 TRBD2 TRBV19 CASSVAGRYEQYF TGTGCCAGTAGTGTAGCGGGTCGCTACGAGCAGTACTTC
. TRBJ1-1 . TRBV30 CAWTLGGNTEAFF TGTGCCTGGACCCTCGGAGGGAACACTGAAGCTTTCTTT
once TRBJ2-1 . TRBV7-7 CASSQGTTEQFF TGTGCTAGCAGCCAGGGGACTACGGAGCAGTTCTTC
. TRBJ1-5 TRBD1 TRBV7-3 CASSPPDRGRNSNQPQHF TGTGCCAGCAGCCCTCCGGACAGGGGGAGGAATAGCAATCAGCCCCAGCATTTT
. TRBJ2-7 TRBD1 TRBV19 CASIRDRGEGYYEQYF TGTGCCAGTATTCGGGACAGGGGCGAGGGATACTACGAGCAGTACTTC
. TRBJ2-7 . TRBV28 CASSLALGVGTYEQYF TGTGCCAGCAGTTTGGCCCTCGGGGTAGGGACCTACGAGCAGTACTTC
. TRBJ2-1 TRBD2 TRBV6-5 CASQSSTSGNNEQFF TGTGCCAGTCAGTCGTCCACCAGCGGGAACAATGAGCAGTTCTTC
. TRBJ2-3 TRBD2 TRBV9 CASSFLAGGPGTDTQYF TGTGCCAGCAGCTTTCTAGCGGGAGGGCCAGGGACAGATACGCAGTATTTT
once TRBJ2-7 TRBD1 TRBV28 CASSPRDRLYEQYF TGTGCCAGCAGTCCAAGGGACAGGCTCTACGAGCAGTACTTC
once TRBJ2-7 TRBD1 TRBV28 CATQGQVLKYEQYF TGTGCCACCCAGGGACAGGTCCTTAAGTACGAGCAGTACTTC